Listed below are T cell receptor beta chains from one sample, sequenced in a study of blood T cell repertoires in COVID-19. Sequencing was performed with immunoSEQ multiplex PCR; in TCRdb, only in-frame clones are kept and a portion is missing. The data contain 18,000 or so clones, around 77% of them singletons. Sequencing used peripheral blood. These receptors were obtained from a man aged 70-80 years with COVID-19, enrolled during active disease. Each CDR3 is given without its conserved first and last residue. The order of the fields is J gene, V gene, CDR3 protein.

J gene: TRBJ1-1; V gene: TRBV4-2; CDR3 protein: ASSLYVTGVTEAF
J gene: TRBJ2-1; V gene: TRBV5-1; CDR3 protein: ASSLRLAGGTYNEQF
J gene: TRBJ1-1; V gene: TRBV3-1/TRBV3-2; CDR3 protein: ASSSWTEAF
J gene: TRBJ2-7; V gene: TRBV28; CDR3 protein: ASRTATSVPYEQY
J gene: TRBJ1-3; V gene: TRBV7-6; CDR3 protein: ASSLGESSGNTIY
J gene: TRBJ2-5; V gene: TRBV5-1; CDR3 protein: ASSPSGASHD
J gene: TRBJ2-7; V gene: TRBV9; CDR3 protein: ASNNEYSLPSYEQY
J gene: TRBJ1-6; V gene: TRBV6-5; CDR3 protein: ASSRQGISSPLH
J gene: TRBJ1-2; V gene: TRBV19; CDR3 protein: ASSIGRTNDYGYT
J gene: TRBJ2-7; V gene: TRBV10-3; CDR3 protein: AIKPGQGGYEQY
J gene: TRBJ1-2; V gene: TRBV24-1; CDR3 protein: ATSGRQGNGYT
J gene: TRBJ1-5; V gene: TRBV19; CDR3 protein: ASSRFQGAGDQPQH
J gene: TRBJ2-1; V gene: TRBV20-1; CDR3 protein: SASNEDSYNEQF
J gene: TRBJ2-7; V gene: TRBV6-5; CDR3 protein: ASSIWHGFSYEQY
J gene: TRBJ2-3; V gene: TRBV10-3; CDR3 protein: AISGTSGSTDTQY
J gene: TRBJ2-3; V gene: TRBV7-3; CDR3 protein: ASRAGGFTDTQY
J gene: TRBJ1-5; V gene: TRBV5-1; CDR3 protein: ASSLGAGGSNQPQH
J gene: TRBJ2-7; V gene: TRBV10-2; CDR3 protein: ASSVRQGAYEQY
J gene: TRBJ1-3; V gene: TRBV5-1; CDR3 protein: ASSPGQGGNTIY
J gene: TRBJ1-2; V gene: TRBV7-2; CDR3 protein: ASSPDRNYGYT
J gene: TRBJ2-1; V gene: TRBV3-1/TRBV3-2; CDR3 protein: ASSQTSGGSSYNEQF
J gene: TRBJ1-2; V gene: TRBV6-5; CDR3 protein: ASSYQGQSYGYT
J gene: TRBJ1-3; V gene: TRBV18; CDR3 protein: ASSPPMVRSGNTIY
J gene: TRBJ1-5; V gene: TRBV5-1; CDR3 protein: ASSLAAGYNQPQH
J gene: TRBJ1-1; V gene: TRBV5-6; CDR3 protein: ASSRDGTGGQHEAF
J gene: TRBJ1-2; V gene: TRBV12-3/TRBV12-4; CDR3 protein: ASSLGGGYT
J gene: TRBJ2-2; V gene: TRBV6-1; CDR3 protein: ASSVWVVNTGATGELF
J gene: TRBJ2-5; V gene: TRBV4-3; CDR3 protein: ASSQTHAAGETQY
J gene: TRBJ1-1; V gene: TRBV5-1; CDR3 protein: ASSLAQGLGTEAF
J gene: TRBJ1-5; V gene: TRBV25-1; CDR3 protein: ASSERTGSSPQH
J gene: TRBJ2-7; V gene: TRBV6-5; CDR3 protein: ASSWDLGRSYEQY
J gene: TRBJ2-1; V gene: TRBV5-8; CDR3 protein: ASSFPTTSGRDNEQF
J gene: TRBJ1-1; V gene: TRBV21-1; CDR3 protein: ASFGQLNTEAF
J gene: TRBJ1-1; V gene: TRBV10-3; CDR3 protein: AIKAAGQGESEAF
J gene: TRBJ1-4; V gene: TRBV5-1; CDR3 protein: ASSPQGATTNEKLF
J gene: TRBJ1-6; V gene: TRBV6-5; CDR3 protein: ASSRQGNNSPLH